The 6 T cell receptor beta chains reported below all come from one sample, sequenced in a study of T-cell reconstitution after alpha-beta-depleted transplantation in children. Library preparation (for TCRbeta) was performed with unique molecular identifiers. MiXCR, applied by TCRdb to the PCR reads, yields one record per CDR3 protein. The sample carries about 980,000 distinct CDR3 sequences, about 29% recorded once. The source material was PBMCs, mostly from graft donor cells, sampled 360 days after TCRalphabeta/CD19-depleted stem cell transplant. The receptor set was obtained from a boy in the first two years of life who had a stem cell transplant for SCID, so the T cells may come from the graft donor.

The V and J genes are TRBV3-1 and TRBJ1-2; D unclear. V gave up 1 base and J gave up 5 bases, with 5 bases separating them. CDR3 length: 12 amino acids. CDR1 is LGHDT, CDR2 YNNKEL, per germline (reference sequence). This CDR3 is CASSQVQYGYTF. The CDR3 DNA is TGTGCCAGCAGCCAAGTACAGTATGGCTACACCTTC.

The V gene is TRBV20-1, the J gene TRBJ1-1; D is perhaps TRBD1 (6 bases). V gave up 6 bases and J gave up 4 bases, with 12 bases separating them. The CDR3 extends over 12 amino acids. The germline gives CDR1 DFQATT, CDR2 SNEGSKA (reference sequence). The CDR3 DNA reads TGCAGTGCCATACAGGGTAGCACTGAAGCTTTCTTT. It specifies CSAIQGSTEAFF.

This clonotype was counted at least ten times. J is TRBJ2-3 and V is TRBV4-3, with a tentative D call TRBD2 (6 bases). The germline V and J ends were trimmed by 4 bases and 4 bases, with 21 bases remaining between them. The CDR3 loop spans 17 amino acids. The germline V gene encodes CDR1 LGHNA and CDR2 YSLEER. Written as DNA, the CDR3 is TGCGCCAGCAGCCTACTGTCCGGACTAAGCGGAGCAGATACGCAGTATTTT. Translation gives CASSLLSGLSGADTQYF.

The CDR3: CAISDFPGTKGGELFF. The CDR3 DNA reads as TGTGCCATCAGTGATTTTCCCGGGACCAAAGGCGGGGAGCTGTTTTTT. The chain is built from TRBV10-3 and TRBJ2-2; D is tentatively TRBD1 or TRBD2 (5 bases each). The CDR3 runs 16 residues. Trimming left V 3 bases short and J 7 bases short, with 18 bases between. CDR1 and CDR2 (germline): ENHRY, SYGVKD.

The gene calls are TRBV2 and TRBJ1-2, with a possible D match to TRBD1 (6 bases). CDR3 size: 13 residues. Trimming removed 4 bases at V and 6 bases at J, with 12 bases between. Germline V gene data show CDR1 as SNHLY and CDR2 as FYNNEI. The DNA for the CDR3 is TGTGCCAGCAGTGCCAGGGGAGGCGATGGCTACACCTTC. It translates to CASSARGGDGYTF.

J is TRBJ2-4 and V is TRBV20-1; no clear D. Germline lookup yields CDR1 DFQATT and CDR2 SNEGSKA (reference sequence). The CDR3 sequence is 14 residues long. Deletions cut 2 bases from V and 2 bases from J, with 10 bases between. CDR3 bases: TGCAGTGCTAGAACTTACTCCCCCAAAAACATTCAGTACTTC. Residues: CSARTYSPKNIQYF.